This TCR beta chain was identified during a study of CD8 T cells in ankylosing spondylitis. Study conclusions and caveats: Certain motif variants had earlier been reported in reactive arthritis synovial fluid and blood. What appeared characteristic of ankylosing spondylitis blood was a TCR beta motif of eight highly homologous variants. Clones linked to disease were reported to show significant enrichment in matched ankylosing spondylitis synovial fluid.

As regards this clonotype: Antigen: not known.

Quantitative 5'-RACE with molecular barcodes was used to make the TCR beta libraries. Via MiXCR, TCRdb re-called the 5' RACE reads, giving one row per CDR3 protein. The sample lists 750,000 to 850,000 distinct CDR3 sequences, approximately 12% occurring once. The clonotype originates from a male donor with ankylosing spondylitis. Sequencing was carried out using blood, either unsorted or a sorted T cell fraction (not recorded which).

CDR3 loop: CASSFLKDNGFF. The CDR3 DNA sequence: TGTGCCAGCAGCTTCTTGAAAGACAACGGATTCTTT. The gene calls are TRBV7-9 and TRBJ1-1, with D unclear. Germline CDR1 and CDR2: SEHNR and FQNEAQ (reference sequence). Trimming took off 3 bases at V and 14 bases at J, with 16 bases between the two ends. The CDR3 has 12 amino acids.